This passage covers 16 T cell receptor beta chains from one sample sequenced in a study of OX40 agonist ivuxolimab in advanced cancers. Repertoires were generated with immunoSEQ multiplex PCR, while TCRdb's copy carries only in-frame clones and drops some. The sample shows tens of thousands of clones, more than 90% of them seen only once. Sequencing used CD4+ or CD8+ T cells sorted from blood, obtained in a trial of the OX40 agonist ivuxolimab. All receptors derive from an adult with an advanced solid tumor such as melanoma, head and neck, liver or kidney cancer.

The rearrangement uses TRBV5-1 and TRBJ2-1; the D gene is possibly TRBD2 (7 bases). Germline V gene lookup returns CDR1 SGHRS and CDR2 YFSETQ. Trimming took 4 bases from V and 4 from J, leaving 18 bases between them. This CDR3 is built from 16 residues. CDR3 sequence: CASSSGGLAEYNEQFF. CDR3 sequence (DNA): TGCGCCAGCAGCAGTGGGGGGCTAGCGGAATACAATGAGCAGTTCTTC.

The chain joins TRBV6-1 to TRBJ2-7; D ambiguous. The CDR3 sequence is 14 residues long. CDR1 is MNHNS, CDR2 SASEGT, per germline. Trimming removed 7 bases at V and 0 bases at J, with 13 bases between. This CDR3 reads CASKIARSSYEQYF. CDR3 bases: TGTGCCAGCAAGATTGCCAGAAGCTCCTACGAGCAGTACTTC.

The rearrangement uses TRBV7-2 and TRBJ1-1; a possible D gene is TRBD1 (6 bases). There are 13 residues in the CDR3. V shed 5 bases and J shed 3 bases, with 10 bases lying between them. Germline CDR1 SGHTA, CDR2 FQGNSA. The CDR3 DNA follows: TGTGCCAGCAGCAAACAGGGAGACACTGAAGCTTTCTTT. Its translation is CASSKQGDTEAFF.

CDR3: CASSDIAGGSYNEQFF. CDR3 DNA: TGTGCCAGCAGCGATATAGCGGGGGGCTCCTACAATGAGCAGTTCTTC. This chain links TRBV2 with TRBJ2-1; 10 bases fit TRBD2. CDR1 is SNHLY, CDR2 FYNNEI, per germline. This CDR3 has 16 residues. Unmatched junction bases numbered 5, after V lost 6 bases and J lost 0 bases.

CDR3 DNA sequence: TGTGCCAGCAGCTTAATGGCAGGGGCTAATGAAAAACTGTTTTTT. It encodes CASSLMAGANEKLFF. The V gene is TRBV7-2, the J gene TRBJ1-4; D may be TRBD1 (6 bases). V was pared by 2 bases and J by 3 bases, with 10 bases between. Germline values: CDR1 SGHTA, CDR2 FQGNSA. CDR3 length equals 15 residues.

The rearrangement uses TRBV11-3 and TRBJ2-1, with a possible D match to TRBD2 (5 bases). The germline V gene has CDR1 SGHNT and CDR2 YENEEA. V gave up 5 bases and J gave up 7 bases, with 12 bases separating them. The CDR3 runs to 13 residues. CDR3 residues: CASSLLRGNEQFF. CDR3 coding DNA: TGTGCCAGCAGCCTACTTAGAGGGAATGAGCAGTTCTTC.

This chain joins TRBV9 and TRBJ2-3, with D perhaps TRBD2 (8 bases). V was cut by 0 bases and J by 5 bases, with 16 bases left in between. From germline, CDR1 is SGDLS and CDR2 YYNGEE. This CDR3 spans 16 amino acids. CDR3 region: CASSVGLSGDRDTQYF. CDR3 DNA sequence: TGTGCCAGCAGCGTAGGCCTTAGCGGGGACAGAGATACGCAGTATTTT.

The chain recombines TRBV2 with TRBJ2-3, with D hard to call. Per germline, CDR1 SNHLY and CDR2 FYNNEI. The V end lost 6 bases, the J end lost 2 bases, and 3 bases lay between the germline ends. The length of the CDR3 is 11 residues. The CDR3 DNA sequence: TGTGCCAGCAGCCTCACAGATACGCAGTATTTT. Residues: CASSLTDTQYF.

The CDR3 loop is CASNPTGNYGYTF. Written as DNA, the CDR3 is TGTGCCAGTAATCCAACAGGCAACTATGGCTACACCTTC. The chain joins TRBV19 to TRBJ1-2; TRBD1 might be the D (5 bases). Trimming took 7 bases from V and 2 from J, leaving 11 bases between them. Germline V lookup: CDR1 LNHDA, CDR2 SQIVND (reference sequence). The CDR3 runs 13 residues.

The V gene is TRBV4-1, the J gene TRBJ2-3; D is perhaps TRBD2 (5 bases). Looked up from germline, CDR1 is MGHRA and CDR2 is YSYEKL. The CDR3 covers 15 residues. V was trimmed by 0 bases and J by 5 bases, leaving 12 bases between them. The CDR3 reads CASSQDYRREDTQYF. CDR3 DNA sequence: TGCGCCAGCAGCCAAGATTACCGCCGGGAAGATACGCAGTATTTT.

The chain employs TRBV2 and TRBJ2-1; 8 bases map to TRBD1. The trim removed 2 bases at V and 6 bases at J, leaving 6 bases unmatched. CDR1 is SNHLY, CDR2 FYNNEI, per germline. The CDR3 spans 15 residues. CDR3 DNA sequence: TGTGCCAGCAGTGAATCCCTTACAGGGGGCAATGAGCAGTTCTTC. This codes for CASSESLTGGNEQFF. The complete variable domain, with remaining parts taken from reference TRBV2 and TRBJ2-1, reads EPEVTQTPSHQVTQMGQEVILRCVPISNHLYFYWYRQILGQKVEFLVSFYNNEISEKSEIFDDQFSVERPDGSNFTLKIRSTKLEDSAMYFCASSESLTGGNEQFFGPGTRLTVL.

DNA of the CDR3: TGTGCCAGCAGCGTTAACGGCGGCCCCCGCTTCTTC. It yields the protein CASSVNGGPRFF. V is TRBV6-1 and J is TRBJ2-1, with no clear D. CDR1 is MNHNS and CDR2 is SASEGT in the germline V gene. This CDR3 comprises 12 residues. V was shortened by 6 bases and J by 16 bases, with 19 bases between the two germline ends.

This clone came up a few times. The rearrangement links TRBV4-2 to TRBJ1-3; possibly TRBD1 for D (6 bases). The germline V and J ends were trimmed by 5 bases and 2 bases, with 16 bases remaining between them. This CDR3 has 16 residues. Per the germline V gene, CDR1 is LGHNA and CDR2 is YNFKEQ. Here the CDR3 reads CASSSRAGEAGNTIYF. In DNA, the CDR3 is TGTGCCAGCAGCTCGAGGGCAGGGGAGGCTGGAAACACCATATATTTT.

This sequence joins TRBV7-3 and TRBJ1-3; 7 positions agree with TRBD1. Germline loops: CDR1 SGHTA, CDR2 FQGTGA. Losses at the gene ends were 3 bases for V and 2 bases for J; bases not matched to a gene: 10. CDR3 length: 17 amino acids. CDR3 amino acids: CASSLEPPDRAGNTIYF. CDR3 nucleotides: TGTGCCAGCAGCTTGGAACCCCCCGACAGGGCTGGAAACACCATATATTTT.

This chain connects TRBV5-1 to TRBJ1-4; D remains ambiguous. Germline CDR1 is SGHRS and CDR2 is YFSETQ. Trimming left V 5 bases short and J 5 bases short, with 13 bases between. The CDR3 is 14 residues long. The CDR3 sequence is CASSNGSRNEKLFF. The CDR3, as DNA: TGCGCCAGCAGTAATGGATCGCGGAATGAAAAACTGTTTTTT.

The V call is TRBV9, the J call TRBJ2-1, with TRBD1 as a possible D gene (5 bases). CDR1 and CDR2 from the germline V gene are SGDLS and YYNGEE. V dropped 0 bases and J dropped 4 bases, with 11 bases sitting between them. The CDR3 covers 15 residues. CDR3 sequence (DNA): TGTGCCAGCAGCGTAGCAGGGTCCATGTACAATGAGCAGTTCTTC. Its translation: CASSVAGSMYNEQFF.